Listed below are T cell receptor beta chains from one sample, sequenced in a study of T cells in Graves' hyperthyroidism and ophthalmopathy. TCRdb re-called the multiplex PCR reads through MiXCR, storing one row per CDR3 protein. This sample has approximately 480,000 distinct CDR3 sequences, with less than 25% found just once. Sequenced: blood. The receptors were gathered from a man aged 18 to 29 with Graves' hyperthyroidism. Both conserved end residues are part of each CDR3. The D gene is left open where the match is weak. The listing skips clone size in some rows; elsewhere it reads once, few, many or a size class.

- TRBJ2-2 - TRBV6-2/TRBV6-3 TGTGCCAGCAGTATGTCGGAAACCGGGGAGCTGTTTTTT CASSMSETGELFF
many TRBJ2-5 - TRBV12-5 TGTGCTAGTGGTTTGGGCCTAGGGCGAGAGACCCAGTACTTC CASGLGLGRETQYF
few TRBJ2-5 TRBD2 TRBV5-4 TGTGCCAGCAGTTCGGGCGGGGGATACCAAGAGACCCAGTACTTC CASSSGGGYQETQYF
many TRBJ1-5 TRBD1 TRBV24-1 TGTGCCACCAGTCCAGGGGGGAGTAATCAGCCCCAGCATTTT CATSPGGSNQPQHF
- TRBJ2-7 - TRBV6-1 TGTGCCAGCAGTGAGGCCTGGGCGGTCTCCTACGAGCAGTACTTC CASSEAWAVSYEQYF
- TRBJ1-1 TRBD1 TRBV9 TGTGCCAGCAGCGTGGGGGACAGGGGGAGTACTGAAGCTTTCTTT CASSVGDRGSTEAFF
- TRBJ2-7 - TRBV9 TGTGCCAGCAGCGTAGCCCTAGGTGATCCCTACGAGCAGTACTTC CASSVALGDPYEQYF
- TRBJ1-2 TRBD1 TRBV12-3/TRBV12-4 TGTGCCAGCAGACAGGGACAGGGAGGCTACACCTTC CASRQGQGGYTF
few TRBJ2-2 TRBD1 TRBV6-1 TGTGCCAGCAGTGTGACAGGGGGCTTCCGCGGGGAGCTGTTTTTT CASSVTGGFRGELFF
many TRBJ2-2 - TRBV6-1 TGTGCCAGCAGTGATGGGACGGGGGACACCGGGGAGCTGTTTTTT CASSDGTGDTGELFF
many TRBJ2-7 TRBD1 TRBV30 TGTGCCTGGAGTGTACTCCCGGGACAGTCATACGAGCAGTACTTC CAWSVLPGQSYEQYF
few TRBJ1-5 TRBD1 TRBV3-1 TGTGCCAGCAGCCCTGGACAGGGGCCACAGCCCCAGCATTTT CASSPGQGPQPQHF
- TRBJ2-5 - TRBV6-1 TGTGCCATCAGTGGGGCAGGGGACCAAGAGACCCAGTACTTC CAISGAGDQETQYF
- TRBJ1-1 TRBD1 TRBV4-1 TGCGCCAGCAGCCAACGGACAGGGGGATTGGGAATCGCTGAAGCTTTCTTT CASSQRTGGLGIAEAFF
many TRBJ2-5 - TRBV15 TGTGCCACCAGCAGAGAGACAAGGGGGGAGACCCAGTACTTC CATSRETRGETQYF
many TRBJ2-7 - TRBV20-1 TGCAGTGCTAGTAACAGGGTCGGGGGCGAGCAGTACTTC CSASNRVGGEQYF
- TRBJ1-2 - TRBV6-1 TGTGCCAGCAGCCCCGAGGGGGACTATGGCTACACCTTC CASSPEGDYGYTF
- TRBJ1-2 TRBD1 TRBV12-3/TRBV12-4 TGTGCCAGCAGTACGGACAGGCCTAACTATGGCTACACCTTC CASSTDRPNYGYTF
- TRBJ1-3 - TRBV29-1 TGCAGCGTTGAAGATTTGGTGGACACCATATATTTT CSVEDLVDTIYF
many TRBJ2-7 - TRBV24-1 TGTGCCACCAGTGATGGATTTGACCACGAGCAGTACTTC CATSDGFDHEQYF